The entry below describes one T cell receptor (beta chain). The data stem from a study of PD-1 blockade in mismatch repair-deficient tumors. Sequenced by immunoSEQ multiplex PCR; TCRdb stores in-frame clones only, minus some. The data hold approximately 40,000 clones, with about four fifths observed a single time. This receptor was taken from an adult with mismatch repair-deficient cancer. Source: peripheral blood, taken 4 weeks after starting pembrolizumab.

CDR3 amino acids: CASSVEGGQETQYF. The DNA for the CDR3 is TGTGCCAGCAGCGTAGAGGGGGGACAAGAGACCCAGTACTTC. This rearrangement joins TRBV9 to TRBJ2-5; either TRBD1 or TRBD2 may fit D (6 bases each). The germline V gene encodes CDR1 SGDLS and CDR2 YYNGEE. The CDR3 runs to 14 residues. Between the trimmed V and J ends, which lost 0 bases and 2 bases, there was a span of 8 bases.